The 24 T cell receptor beta chains below were found in one sample sequenced in a study of shared clonotypes between healthy human individuals. The data were produced by immunoSEQ multiplex PCR, yet TCRdb's version contains in-frame clones alone and is incomplete. The top ten hold around 9.3% of the sample, which has a few hundred thousand clones, more than 60% seen once. What was sequenced was memory CD4+ T cells sorted from blood. Subset indicated: CD45RA-negative fraction. Receptors originate from a man aged 30-40 years in good health.

The V and J genes are TRBV30 and TRBJ1-4, with a possible D match to TRBD1 (6 bases). Germline-derived CDR1 and CDR2 are GTSNPN and SVGIG (reference sequence). V was pared by 6 bases and J by 8 bases, with 22 bases between. The CDR3 contains 15 residues. The CDR3 here is CACGRRGQFEEKLFF. CDR3 nucleotides: TGTGCCTGTGGACGTAGAGGACAGTTCGAGGAAAAACTGTTTTTT.

The chain employs TRBV2 and TRBJ2-3, with D unresolved. Germline assignment: CDR1 SNHLY and CDR2 FYNNEI. The CDR3 runs to 12 residues. V was trimmed by 6 bases and J by 4 bases, leaving 8 bases between them. CDR3 sequence (DNA): TGTGCCAGCAGCAGCTACGCAGATACGCAGTATTTT. Translated: CASSSYADTQYF.

The V gene is TRBV2, the J gene TRBJ2-3, with D perhaps TRBD2 (5 bases). Germline loops: CDR1 SNHLY, CDR2 FYNNEI. The germline V and J ends were trimmed by 4 bases and 2 bases, with 13 bases remaining between them. The CDR3 length is 15 residues. The CDR3 reads CASSAERTLTDTQYF. The CDR3 DNA reads TGTGCCAGCAGTGCGGAGCGGACCCTCACAGATACGCAGTATTTT.

This chain connects TRBV18 to TRBJ1-2, with D perhaps TRBD1 (6 bases). Trimming took off 3 bases at V and 7 bases at J, with 30 bases between the two ends. Per the germline V gene, CDR1 is KGHSH and CDR2 is LQKENI. The CDR3 sequence is 19 residues long. The CDR3 protein is CASSPRFLKFGGDISGYTF. CDR3 sequence (DNA): TGTGCCAGCTCACCCCGTTTCCTCAAGTTTGGGGGCGACATTAGTGGCTACACCTTC.

The V gene is TRBV29-1, the J gene TRBJ2-3; TRBD1 matches at 7 bases. CDR1 and CDR2 from the germline V gene are SQVTM and ANQGSEA. Trimming took 5 bases from V and 1 from J; bases not matched to a gene: 3. This CDR3 region has 13 residues. The CDR3 nucleotides are TGCAGCGTTTCAGGGGGTGGCACAGATACGCAGTATTTT. Its translation: CSVSGGGTDTQYF.

The chain has TRBV21-1 and TRBJ1-3. TRBV21-1 constitutes a pseudogene. CDR3 length equals 16 residues. CDR3 protein: CASSNGRTHSGNTIYF. In DNA, the CDR3 is TGTGCCAGCAGCAATGGCAGGACCCACTCTGGAAACACCATATATTTT.

This clone was observed once. CDR3 in DNA: TGTGCCAGCAGTTTATTGCAGGGGGCATTTTATGGCTACACCTTC. Its translation is CASSLLQGAFYGYTF. V gene TRBV28 combines with J gene TRBJ1-2; 8 positions match TRBD1. Germline trimming cut 1 base from V and 5 bases from J; bases unmatched to any gene: 6. From germline, CDR1 is MDHEN and CDR2 SYDVKM. The CDR3 totals 15 residues.

The V gene is TRBV12-5, the J gene TRBJ1-1; no clear D gene. Deletions cut 1 base from V and 0 bases from J, with 6 bases between. Germline-derived CDR1 and CDR2 are LGHNT and FRNRAP. CDR3 length: 14 residues. Here the CDR3 DNA reads TGTGCTAGTGGTTTGGGGCAGGTGAACACTGAAGCTTTCTTT. Protein: CASGLGQVNTEAFF.

The chain joins TRBV7-9 to TRBJ2-7; D remains ambiguous. V was shortened by 8 bases and J by 4 bases, with 12 bases between the two germline ends. The CDR3 has 12 amino acids. Looked up from germline, CDR1 is SEHNR and CDR2 is FQNEAQ (reference sequence). The CDR3 loop is CASRLDDYEQYF. In DNA, the CDR3 is TGTGCCAGCCGATTAGACGATTACGAGCAGTACTTC.

This sequence joins TRBV27 and TRBJ2-1; D possibly matches TRBD1 or TRBD2 (5 bases each). CDR3 length: 16 residues. Germline V gene sequence: CDR1 MNHEY, CDR2 SMNVEV (reference sequence). Trimming shortened V by 3 bases and J by 5 bases, and 17 bases separated the two germline ends. DNA for the CDR3: TGTGCCAGCAGTTTCGTAGGGATGAGGGGAGACAATGAGCAGTTCTTC. This gives the protein CASSFVGMRGDNEQFF.

This clone was observed a single time. This sequence joins TRBV5-6 and TRBJ1-4; D is undetermined. The V gene lost 4 bases and the J gene lost 6 bases, with 10 bases spanning the gap. The CDR3 length is 13 residues. The V gene's germline CDR1 is SGHDT and CDR2 YYEEEE. The CDR3 spells CASSVDWDEKLFF. The CDR3 coding sequence is TGTGCCAGCAGCGTGGACTGGGATGAAAAACTGTTTTTT.

V gene TRBV28 combines with J gene TRBJ2-3; 10 nucleotides agree with TRBD1. The junction had 14 bases not matched to a gene; V was cut back by 8 bases and J by 6 bases. The CDR3 length is 16 residues. The V gene's germline CDR1 is MDHEN and CDR2 SYDVKM. This CDR3 reads CASLRQGARGRDTQYF. In nucleotides, the CDR3 is TGTGCCAGCCTCCGACAGGGGGCGAGAGGGCGGGATACGCAGTATTTT.

This clone was picked up a small number of times. The genes are TRBV7-2 and TRBJ1-4; possible D gene TRBD1, 6 bases. Trimming removed 0 bases at V and 0 bases at J, with 11 bases between. This CDR3 is 17 amino acids long. Germline CDR1 SGHTA, CDR2 FQGNSA. In DNA form, the CDR3 reads TGTGCCAGCAGCTTAGCGGGGGCGCATGCAACTAATGAAAAACTGTTTTTT. Protein product: CASSLAGAHATNEKLFF.

The chain joins TRBV5-6 to TRBJ2-1; D is unclear. The CDR3 consists of 13 residues. The V and J ends lost 1 base and 8 bases respectively, with 10 bases between them. The germline V gene encodes CDR1 SGHDT and CDR2 YYEEEE. CDR3 protein: CASSLSLIHEQFF. CDR3 DNA sequence: TGTGCCAGCAGCTTGAGCCTCATCCATGAGCAGTTCTTC.

This chain joins TRBV28 and TRBJ2-5; D gene uncertain. CDR3 size: 12 residues. V lost 6 bases and J 5 bases, leaving 10 bases between the germline ends. Germline V CDR1 and CDR2: MDHEN, SYDVKM. Written as DNA, the CDR3 is TGTGCCAGCAGCCCACCCTGGGAGACCCAGTACTTC. It yields the protein CASSPPWETQYF.

The chain uses TRBV5-1 and TRBJ1-5; unclear D gene. V shed 4 bases and J shed 4 bases, with 9 bases lying between them. This CDR3 has 13 amino acids. In germline, CDR1 is SGHRS, CDR2 YFSETQ. Here the CDR3 reads CASSQEGNQPQHF. The CDR3 DNA reads TGCGCCAGCAGCCAGGAAGGTAATCAGCCCCAGCATTTT. Variable domain in full (rest from reference TRBV5-1 and TRBJ1-5): KAGVTQTPRYLIKTRGQQVTLSCSPISGHRSVSWYQQTPGQGLQFLFEYFSETQRNKGNFPGRFSGRQFSNSRSEMNVSTLELGDSALYLCASSQEGNQPQHFGDGTRLSIL.

The table lists this clone with a few counts. V gene TRBV19 combines with J gene TRBJ1-2; D is possibly TRBD1 (6 bases). Trimming pared 6 bases from V and 4 bases from J, leaving 12 bases between. The CDR3 totals 13 residues. Germline CDR1 is LNHDA and CDR2 is SQIVND (reference sequence). CDR3 DNA sequence: TGTGCCAGTAGCGAGGGGGGATCCTATGGCTACACCTTC. The encoded protein is CASSEGGSYGYTF.

CDR3 bases: TGTGCCAGCAGCTTTGTAGGGGTTCCTGGGAATGAGCAGTTCTTC. Translating it yields CASSFVGVPGNEQFF. The V gene is TRBV5-5, the J gene TRBJ2-1; D is possibly TRBD1 (5 bases). CDR1 is SGHKS, CDR2 YYEKEE, per germline (reference sequence). This CDR3 spans 15 amino acids. Trimming left V 2 bases short and J 7 bases short, with 16 bases between.

This clone turned up a few times. The J gene is TRBJ1-1, the V gene TRBV10-3, with a tentative D call TRBD1 (6 bases). Trimming left V 5 bases short and J 1 base short, with 11 bases between. This CDR3 is built from 14 residues. Germline CDR1 is ENHRY and CDR2 is SYGVKD. CDR3 amino acids: CAISQQTGNTEAFF. CDR3 nucleotide sequence: TGTGCCATCAGTCAACAGACAGGGAACACTGAAGCTTTCTTT.

V gene TRBV21-1 combines with J gene TRBJ1-1; no DNA check was done on the table's D call, TRBD1. TRBV21-1 is deemed a pseudogene. This CDR3 is built from 17 residues. The CDR3 region has the DNA TGTGCCAGCAGCAAACGCTTTCGGGGGACAGGAAGCACTGAAGCTTTCTTT. The encoded protein is CASSKRFRGTGSTEAFF.

The chain couples TRBV5-1 to TRBJ1-2, with TRBD1 as a possible D gene (5 bases). Trimming removed 4 bases at V and 3 bases at J, with 22 bases between. The CDR3 loop spans 17 amino acids. In germline, CDR1 is SGHRS, CDR2 YFSETQ. The CDR3 sequence is CASSPGYGPGVDYGYTF. DNA for the CDR3: TGCGCCAGCAGCCCCGGATATGGTCCGGGGGTGGACTATGGCTACACCTTC.

The chain combines TRBV29-1 with TRBJ2-3; D is perhaps TRBD1 (5 bases). The V end lost 3 bases, the J end lost 2 bases, and 12 bases lay between the germline ends. The CDR3 sequence is 14 residues long. CDR1 and CDR2 (germline): SQVTM, ANQGSEA. The CDR3 DNA reads TGCAGCGTTGAGGCAGGGATGGTCACAGATACGCAGTATTTT. Encoded protein: CSVEAGMVTDTQYF.

The V and J genes are TRBV7-9 and TRBJ1-5, with D possibly TRBD1 on 5 matching bases. Germline loops: CDR1 SEHNR, CDR2 FQNEAQ (reference sequence). The CDR3 runs 13 residues. V lost 2 bases, J lost 7 bases, and 9 bases lay in between. The chain's CDR3 is CASSLRKGQPQHF. CDR3 nucleotides: TGTGCCAGCAGCTTAAGGAAGGGGCAGCCCCAGCATTTT.

This clone has just a few counts. The V gene is TRBV7-2, the J gene TRBJ2-1; D is undetermined. Trimming pared 2 bases from V and 5 bases from J, leaving 10 bases between. CDR1 and CDR2 (germline): SGHTA, FQGNSA. The CDR3 consists of 14 residues. The CDR3 loop is CASSLMTPNNEQFF. The DNA for the CDR3 is TGTGCCAGCAGCTTAATGACCCCCAACAATGAGCAGTTCTTC.